These 9 T cell receptor beta chains were sequenced from one sample in a study of blood T cell repertoires in COVID-19. Only in-frame clones appear in the TCRdb table, and some are missing; sequencing was by immunoSEQ multiplex PCR. Of fewer than 150,000 clones listed, 85% are singletons. The sequencing sample was made of peripheral blood. All receptors derive from a man aged 45-65 years with acute or convalescent COVID-19.

This sequence joins TRBV3-1 (or the pseudogene TRBV3-2) and TRBJ2-7; no clear D. CDR1 is LGHDT and CDR2 is YNNKEL in the germline V gene (reference sequence). There are 15 residues in the CDR3. Trimming left V 0 bases short and J 3 bases short, with 12 bases between. The CDR3 region is CASSQEVWSGYEQYF. CDR3 in DNA: TGTGCCAGCAGCCAAGAGGTCTGGAGTGGCTACGAGCAGTACTTC.

J is TRBJ1-3 and V is TRBV2, with D unresolved. V was cut by 7 bases and J by 0 bases, with 4 bases left in between. Germline CDR1 SNHLY, CDR2 FYNNEI. The CDR3 covers 12 residues. The CDR3: CASINSGNTIYF. The DNA for the CDR3 is TGTGCCAGCATAAACTCTGGAAACACCATATATTTT.

The chain combines TRBV28 with TRBJ1-5; D is uncertain. The germline gives CDR1 MDHEN, CDR2 SYDVKM. Trimming removed 6 bases from V and 1 base from J, with 10 bases in between. The CDR3 spans 14 residues. The CDR3 nucleotides read TGTGCCAGCAGCCCTTCTTTCAGCAATCAGCCCCAGCATTTT. Its protein product is CASSPSFSNQPQHF.

The chain is built from TRBV2 and TRBJ2-2; tentative D call: TRBD2 (6 bases). This CDR3 comprises 15 residues. Germline V gives CDR1 SNHLY, CDR2 FYNNEI. V lost 7 bases and J 1 base, leaving 13 bases between the germline ends. The CDR3 coding sequence is TGTGCCAGCAACCAAGTTAGCGGGAACACCGGGGAGCTGTTTTTT. Translating gives CASNQVSGNTGELFF.

This chain uses TRBV9 with TRBJ1-4, with unresolved D. V dropped 1 base and J dropped 0 bases, with 13 bases sitting between them. Looked up from germline, CDR1 is SGDLS and CDR2 is YYNGEE. This CDR3 comprises 17 residues. The chain's CDR3 is CASSVSSDTSTNEKLFF. CDR3 bases: TGTGCCAGCAGCGTATCTTCTGACACCTCAACTAATGAAAAACTGTTTTTT. The variable domain in full, completed from reference TRBV9 and TRBJ1-4, reads DSGVTQTPKHLITATGQRVTLRCSPRSGDLSVYWYQQSLDQGLQFLIQYYNGEERAKGNILERFSAQQFPDLHSELNLSSLELGDSALYFCASSVSSDTSTNEKLFFGSGTQLSVL.

The genes are TRBV6-1 and TRBJ2-5; D not certain. Trimming pared 3 bases from V and 3 bases from J, leaving 2 bases between. The germline V gene encodes CDR1 MNHNS and CDR2 SASEGT. The CDR3 runs 11 residues. This CDR3 reads CASSDKETQYF. The CDR3 DNA sequence: TGTGCCAGCAGTGACAAAGAGACCCAGTACTTC.

CDR3 in amino acids: CASSQMMQGGREQYF. The DNA of the CDR3 is TGTGCCAGCAGCCAGATGATGCAGGGGGGACGCGAGCAGTACTTC. The V and J genes are TRBV4-2 and TRBJ2-7; perhaps TRBD1 as D (7 bases). The CDR3 loop spans 15 amino acids. Germline V gene sequence: CDR1 LGHNA, CDR2 YNFKEQ. Trimming shortened V by 3 bases and J by 6 bases, and 18 bases separated the two germline ends.

The V call is TRBV3-1 (or the pseudogene TRBV3-2), the J call TRBJ1-2; 11 bases align to TRBD1. The junction had 2 bases not matched to a gene; V was cut back by 4 bases and J by 7 bases. Germline loops: CDR1 LGHDT, CDR2 YNNKEL (reference sequence). The CDR3 length is 13 residues. The CDR3 reads CASSRDRGFGYTF. The CDR3, as DNA: TGTGCCAGCAGCCGGGACAGGGGGTTTGGCTACACCTTC.

The rearrangement joins TRBV18 to TRBJ1-6, with D perhaps matching TRBD1 (5 bases). The germline CDR1 and CDR2 sequences are KGHSH and LQKENI. The CDR3 loop spans 16 amino acids. V lost 4 bases and J lost 6, with 16 bases in between. This CDR3 is CASSRGAGQLNSPLHF. The CDR3 coding sequence is TGTGCCAGCTCACGAGGTGCAGGGCAACTTAATTCACCCCTCCACTTT.